What follows describes a single T cell receptor (beta chain). This sample is part of a study of graft-versus-host responses after intestinal transplantation. As for the study in general: Transplants given to recipients were multivisceral, liver-intestinal, or isolated intestinal. Recipients across the board were started on anti-thymocyte globulin induction, then kept on tacrolimus and steroids for about 3 years.

Germline V CDR1 and CDR2: GTSNPN, SVGIG (reference sequence). Trimming stripped 4 bases from V and 0 bases from J, with 9 bases between. This CDR3 contains 13 residues. The assay was immunoSEQ multiplex PCR, and TCRdb's table has in-frame clones only and misses some. Altogether tens of thousands of clones are present, just under 95% being singletons, with the ten largest covering 1.5% to 2%. The chain uses TRBV30 and TRBJ1-1; no clear D gene. Sample: PBMCs, taken 330 to 350 days after intestinal transplant. The receptor comes from a human patient who received an intestinal transplant, so some T cells may come from the graft donor. This CDR3 reads CAWKGEVNTEAFF. The CDR3 DNA sequence: TGTGCCTGGAAGGGAGAAGTGAACACTGAAGCTTTCTTT.